This is a list of T cell receptor beta chains from one sample in a study of neurological immune-mediated disorders. TCRdb reanalysed the 5' RACE reads using MiXCR and keeps one entry per CDR3 protein. This sample yields over 55,000 distinct CDR3 sequences, of which around 11% are seen a single time; less than 8% belongs to the top ten. Material: PBMCs. These receptors all come from a male donor with HTLV-1-associated myelopathy (HAM/TSP). Each CDR3 is given with its conserved first and last residue. The order of the fields is clone size, V gene, J gene, D gene, CDR3 protein, CDR3 DNA. The D gene is left open where the match is weak. The size of a clone is reported for some rows only, either as once, few or many, or as a class for expanded clones.

many	TRBV5-5	TRBJ2-1	TRBD2	CASSGRGGVSYNEQFF	TGTGCCAGCAGCGGGCGGGGGGGTGTCTCCTACAATGAGCAGTTCTTC
many	TRBV19	TRBJ2-1	TRBD1	CASSIRQGGYNEQFF	TGTGCCAGTAGTATACGACAGGGGGGTTACAATGAGCAGTTCTTC
many	TRBV5-1	TRBJ2-1	-	CASSFRRSSYNEQFF	TGCGCCAGCAGCTTTAGACGCAGCTCCTACAATGAGCAGTTCTTC
many	TRBV6-5	TRBJ2-1	TRBD2	CASSYRPGGEQFF	TGTGCCAGCAGTTATCGGCCGGGGGGTGAGCAGTTCTTC
many	TRBV20-1	TRBJ2-1	-	CSARPKWYRGAVANEQFF	TGCAGTGCTAGACCGAAATGGTATCGGGGGGCGGTCGCCAATGAGCAGTTCTTC
many	TRBV20-1	TRBJ1-1	TRBD1	CSVRRTGKAFF	TGCAGTGTTAGAAGGACAGGGAAAGCTTTCTTT
many	TRBV7-2	TRBJ2-1	TRBD2	CASSFSGGYILF	TGTGCCAGCAGCTTTAGCGGGGGGTACATTCTCTTC
many	TRBV4-3	TRBJ2-2	TRBD1	CASSQGTGEGGELFF	TGCGCCAGCAGCCAAGGGACAGGGGAAGGCGGGGAGCTGTTTTTT
many	TRBV10-3	TRBJ2-2	-	CAIRGRSENTGELFF	TGTGCCATCAGGGGTAGGAGCGAGAACACCGGGGAGCTGTTTTTT
many	TRBV3-1	TRBJ2-1	-	CASSQRWTDGEQFF	TGTGCCAGCAGCCAACGCTGGACTGACGGTGAGCAGTTCTTC
many	TRBV28	TRBJ1-2	TRBD1	CASSRTGINGYTF	TGTGCCAGCAGTCGGACAGGGATAAATGGCTACACCTTC
many	TRBV24-1	TRBJ1-1	TRBD1	CATTGSGTEAFF	TGTGCCACGACAGGGAGCGGCACTGAAGCTTTCTTT
many	TRBV7-9	TRBJ1-2	-	CASSQTSGTNYGYTF	TGTGCCAGCAGCCAAACATCGGGTACCAACTATGGCTACACCTTC
many	TRBV20-1	TRBJ1-2	-	CSYVPTGTYGYTF	TGCAGCTACGTCCCCACCGGGACCTATGGCTACACCTTC
many	TRBV20-1	TRBJ2-7	-	CSAREQGLGQYF	TGCAGTGCTAGGGAACAAGGACTTGGGCAGTACTTC
-	TRBV6-5	TRBJ2-3	-	CASSYPGTDTQYF	TGTGCCAGCAGTTACCCGGGCACAGATACGCAGTATTTT
many	TRBV11-3	TRBJ2-2	-	CASSQNPTSAAGELFF	TGTGCCAGCAGCCAGAACCCCACTTCCGCTGCCGGGGAGCTGTTTTTT
-	TRBV11-2	TRBJ1-6	-	CASSSKDRTSYSSPLHF	TGTGCCAGCAGCTCTAAGGACAGAACTTCCTATAGTTCACCCCTCCACTTT
many	TRBV5-5	TRBJ2-5	-	CASSFPEETQYF	TGTGCCAGCAGCTTCCCTGAGGAGACCCAGTACTTC
many	TRBV20-1	TRBJ2-7	-	CSWSRSTYEQYF	TGCAGTTGGTCGAGGTCCACCTACGAGCAGTACTTC
many	TRBV4-3	TRBJ1-4	TRBD1	CASSQGKFGQGGEKLFF	TGCGCCAGCAGCCAAGGAAAGTTTGGACAGGGTGGTGAAAAACTGTTTTTT
many	TRBV7-9	TRBJ2-5	-	CASSPDRQQTQYF	TGTGCCAGCAGCCCGGACAGACAACAGACCCAGTACTTC
many	TRBV20-1	TRBJ2-7	-	CSARDPFRAYEQYF	TGCAGTGCTAGAGATCCATTCAGGGCGTACGAGCAGTACTTC
few	TRBV7-6	TRBJ2-1	TRBD2	CASSLGPTSGGNNEQFF	TGTGCCAGCAGCTTAGGGCCCACTAGCGGGGGGAACAATGAGCAGTTCTTC
many	TRBV20-1	TRBJ2-3	-	CSARVPGSSTDTQYF	TGCAGTGCTAGAGTACCTGGTTCTAGCACAGATACGCAGTATTTT
many	TRBV10-2	TRBJ2-7	-	CASSTWVPYEQYF	TGCGCCAGCAGTACCTGGGTCCCCTACGAGCAGTACTTC
many	TRBV9	TRBJ2-5	-	CASSVGTGSGQETQYF	TGTGCCAGCAGCGTTGGCACAGGGAGTGGACAAGAGACCCAGTACTTC
-	TRBV7-9	TRBJ2-1	-	CASSPEDMERNEQFF	TGTGCCAGCAGCCCTGAGGACATGGAACGGAATGAGCAGTTCTTC
many	TRBV11-2	TRBJ1-1	-	CASSLVGQMNTEAFF	TGTGCCAGCAGCTTAGTCGGACAGATGAACACTGAAGCTTTCTTT
many	TRBV19	TRBJ1-5	-	CASQGQANQPQHF	TGTGCCAGCCAGGGACAAGCGAATCAGCCCCAGCATTTT
many	TRBV20-1	TRBJ1-5	TRBD1	CSARDTRDSQVDQPQHF	TGCAGTGCTAGAGATACCAGGGACAGTCAAGTAGATCAGCCCCAGCATTTT